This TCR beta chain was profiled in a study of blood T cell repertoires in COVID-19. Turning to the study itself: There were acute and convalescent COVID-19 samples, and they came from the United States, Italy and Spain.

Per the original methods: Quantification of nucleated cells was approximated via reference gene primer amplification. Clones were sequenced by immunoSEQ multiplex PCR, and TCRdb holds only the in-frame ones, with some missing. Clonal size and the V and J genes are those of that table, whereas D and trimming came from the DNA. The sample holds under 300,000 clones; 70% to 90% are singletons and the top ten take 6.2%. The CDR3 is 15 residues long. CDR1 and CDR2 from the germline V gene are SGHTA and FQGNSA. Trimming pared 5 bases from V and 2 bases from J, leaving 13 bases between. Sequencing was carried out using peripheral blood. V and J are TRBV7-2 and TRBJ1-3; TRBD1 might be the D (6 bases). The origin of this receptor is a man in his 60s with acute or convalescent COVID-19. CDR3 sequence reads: CASSLPAGAGNTIYF. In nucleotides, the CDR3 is TGTGCCAGCAGCCTACCCGCAGGGGCTGGAAACACCATATATTTT.